This T cell receptor beta chain stems from a study of blood T cell repertoires in COVID-19. About the research overall: PBMCs, B-cell-depleted T cells, or T cells provided the cDNA or gDNA that made up the material.

Per the authors' pipeline: Reference gene primer amplification gave estimated nucleated cell counts. Profiling relied on immunoSEQ multiplex PCR, and the TCRdb table lists in-frame clones only, not all of them. V, J and clone size were drawn from that table, and D and trimming were deduced from the DNA. The sample has approximately 110,000 clones, over 60% seen once; the top ten hold less than 5%. Germline lookup yields CDR1 MNHEY and CDR2 SVGAGI. Trimming pared 7 bases from V and 3 bases from J, leaving 16 bases between. This CDR3 spans 15 amino acids. Specimen: peripheral blood. V and J are TRBV6-5 and TRBJ1-3; D possibly corresponds to TRBD1 (5 bases). This clonotype was sampled from a human donor in a cohort sampled during active or convalescent COVID-19. CDR3 in amino acids: CASIPGGSFGNTIYF. CDR3 sequence (DNA): TGTGCCAGCATTCCGGGGGGTTCGTTTGGAAACACCATATATTTT.